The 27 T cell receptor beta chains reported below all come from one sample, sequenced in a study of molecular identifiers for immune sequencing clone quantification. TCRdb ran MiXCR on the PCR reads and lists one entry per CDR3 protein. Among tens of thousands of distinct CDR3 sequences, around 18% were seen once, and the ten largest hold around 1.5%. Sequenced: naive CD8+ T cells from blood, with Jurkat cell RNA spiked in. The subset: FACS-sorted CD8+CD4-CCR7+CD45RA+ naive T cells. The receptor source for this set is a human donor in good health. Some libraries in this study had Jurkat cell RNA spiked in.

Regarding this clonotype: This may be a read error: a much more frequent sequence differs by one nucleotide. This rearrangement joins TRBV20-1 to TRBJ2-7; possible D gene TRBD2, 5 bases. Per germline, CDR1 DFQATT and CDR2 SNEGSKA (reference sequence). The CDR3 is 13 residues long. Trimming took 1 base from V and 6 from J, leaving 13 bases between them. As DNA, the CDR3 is TGCAGTGCTAGAGGAGTCGGGGAAGCCGAGCAGTACTTC. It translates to CSARGVGEAEQYF.

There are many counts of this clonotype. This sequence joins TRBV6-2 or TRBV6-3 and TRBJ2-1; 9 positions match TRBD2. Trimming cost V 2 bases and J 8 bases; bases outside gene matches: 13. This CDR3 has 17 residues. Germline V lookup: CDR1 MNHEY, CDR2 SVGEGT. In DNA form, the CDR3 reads TGTGCCAGCAGTTACACGCCCGGGACTAGCATTTTCTATGAGCAGTTCTTC. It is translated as CASSYTPGTSIFYEQFF.

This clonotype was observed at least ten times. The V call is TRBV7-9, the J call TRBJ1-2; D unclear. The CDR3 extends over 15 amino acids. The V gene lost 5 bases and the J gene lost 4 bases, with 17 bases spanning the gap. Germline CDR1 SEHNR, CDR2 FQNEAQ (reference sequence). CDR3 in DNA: TGTGCCAGCAGCCGGTTAGGGTTTCTTGGCTATGGCTACACCTTC. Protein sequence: CASSRLGFLGYGYTF.

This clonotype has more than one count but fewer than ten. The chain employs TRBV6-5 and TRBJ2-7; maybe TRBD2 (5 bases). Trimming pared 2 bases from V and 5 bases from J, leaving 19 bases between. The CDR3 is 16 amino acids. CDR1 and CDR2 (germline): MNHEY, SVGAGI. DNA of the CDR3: TGTGCCAGCAGTTACGGATGGGCAGATATGAGGGACGAGCAGTACTTC. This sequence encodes CASSYGWADMRDEQYF.

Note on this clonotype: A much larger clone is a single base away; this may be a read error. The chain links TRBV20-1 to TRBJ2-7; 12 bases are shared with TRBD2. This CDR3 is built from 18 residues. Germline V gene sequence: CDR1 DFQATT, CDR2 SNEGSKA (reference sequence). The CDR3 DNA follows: TGCTGTGCTAGAGATTTGGCGACTAGCGGGAGTCTCCCCTACGAGCAGTACTTC. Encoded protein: CCARDLATSGSLPYEQYF.

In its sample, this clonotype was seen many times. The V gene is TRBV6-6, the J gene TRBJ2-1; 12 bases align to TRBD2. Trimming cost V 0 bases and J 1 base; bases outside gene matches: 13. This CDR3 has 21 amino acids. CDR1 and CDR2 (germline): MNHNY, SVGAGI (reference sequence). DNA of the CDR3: TGTGCCAGCAGTTACTCGTGGGTGACTAGCGGGAGCCTGGGATCCTACAATGAGCAGTTCTTC. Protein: CASSYSWVTSGSLGSYNEQFF.

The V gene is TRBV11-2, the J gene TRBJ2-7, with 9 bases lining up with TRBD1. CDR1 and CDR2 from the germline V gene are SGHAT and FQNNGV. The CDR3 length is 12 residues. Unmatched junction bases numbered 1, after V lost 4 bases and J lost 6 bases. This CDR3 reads CASSSTGGEQYF. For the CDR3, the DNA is TGTGCCAGCAGCTCGACAGGGGGCGAGCAGTACTTC.

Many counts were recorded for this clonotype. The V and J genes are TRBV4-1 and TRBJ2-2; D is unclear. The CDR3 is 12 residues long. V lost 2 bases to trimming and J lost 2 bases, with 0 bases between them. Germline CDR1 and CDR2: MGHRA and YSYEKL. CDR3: CASSQNTGELFF. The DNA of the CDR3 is TGCGCCAGCAGCCAAAACACCGGGGAGCTGTTTTTT.

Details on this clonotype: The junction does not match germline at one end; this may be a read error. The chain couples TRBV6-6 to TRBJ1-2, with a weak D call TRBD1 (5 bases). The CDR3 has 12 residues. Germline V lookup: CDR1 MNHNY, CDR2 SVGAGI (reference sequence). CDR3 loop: CASSYPREVVVF. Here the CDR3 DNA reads TGTGCCAGCAGTTACCCCAGGGAGGTGGTCGTATTC.

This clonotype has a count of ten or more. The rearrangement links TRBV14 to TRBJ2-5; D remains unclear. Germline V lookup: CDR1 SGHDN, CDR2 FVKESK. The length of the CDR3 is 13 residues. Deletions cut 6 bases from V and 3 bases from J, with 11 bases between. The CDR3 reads CASRETNEETQYF. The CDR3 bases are TGTGCCAGCAGAGAAACCAATGAAGAGACCCAGTACTTC.

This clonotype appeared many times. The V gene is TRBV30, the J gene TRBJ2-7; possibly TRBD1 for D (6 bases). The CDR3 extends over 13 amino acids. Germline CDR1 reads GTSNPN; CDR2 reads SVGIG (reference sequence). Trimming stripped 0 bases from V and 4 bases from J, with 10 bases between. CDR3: CAWSVRTEYEQYF. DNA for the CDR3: TGTGCCTGGAGTGTAAGGACAGAGTACGAGCAGTACTTC.

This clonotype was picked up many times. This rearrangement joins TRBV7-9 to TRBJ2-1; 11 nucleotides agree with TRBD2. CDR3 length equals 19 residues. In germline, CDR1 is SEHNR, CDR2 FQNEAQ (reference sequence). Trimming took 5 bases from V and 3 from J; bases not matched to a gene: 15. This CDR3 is CASSPGLAGSQPYYNEQFF. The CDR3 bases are TGTGCCAGCAGCCCAGGACTAGCGGGTTCCCAACCTTACTACAATGAGCAGTTCTTC.

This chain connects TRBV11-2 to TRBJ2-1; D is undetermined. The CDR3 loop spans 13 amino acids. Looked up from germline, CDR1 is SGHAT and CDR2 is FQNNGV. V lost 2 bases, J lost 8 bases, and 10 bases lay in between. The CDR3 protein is CASSLPPGYEQFF. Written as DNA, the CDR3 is TGTGCCAGCAGCTTACCCCCTGGATATGAGCAGTTCTTC.

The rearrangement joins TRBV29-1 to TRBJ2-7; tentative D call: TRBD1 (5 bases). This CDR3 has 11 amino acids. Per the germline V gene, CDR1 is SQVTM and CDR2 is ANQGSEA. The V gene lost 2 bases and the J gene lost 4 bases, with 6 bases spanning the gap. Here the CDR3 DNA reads TGCAGCGTTGAACAGGGTTACGAGCAGTACTTC. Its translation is CSVEQGYEQYF.

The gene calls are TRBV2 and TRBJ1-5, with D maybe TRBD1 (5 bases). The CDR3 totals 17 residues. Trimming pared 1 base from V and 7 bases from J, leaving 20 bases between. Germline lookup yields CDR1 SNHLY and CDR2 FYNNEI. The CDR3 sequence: CASSEVGGVMFRQPQHF. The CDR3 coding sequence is TGTGCCAGCAGTGAAGTGGGGGGGGTCATGTTTCGGCAGCCCCAGCATTTT.

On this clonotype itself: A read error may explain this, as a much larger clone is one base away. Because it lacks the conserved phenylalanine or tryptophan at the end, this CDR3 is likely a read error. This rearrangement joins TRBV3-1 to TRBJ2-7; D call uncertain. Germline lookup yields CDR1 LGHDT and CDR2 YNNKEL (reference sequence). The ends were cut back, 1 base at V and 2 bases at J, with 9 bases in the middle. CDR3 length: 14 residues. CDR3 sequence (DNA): TGTGCCAGCAGCCAAGGTAGGGCCCCCTACGAGCAGTACCTC. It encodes CASSQGRAPYEQYL.

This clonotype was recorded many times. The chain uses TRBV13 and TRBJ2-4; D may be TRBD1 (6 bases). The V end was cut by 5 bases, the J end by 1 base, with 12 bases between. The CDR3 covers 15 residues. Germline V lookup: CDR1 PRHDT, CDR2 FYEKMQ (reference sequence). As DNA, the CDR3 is TGTGCCAGCAGCGAAGGGGGAAGGGCCAAAAACATTCAGTACTTC. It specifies CASSEGGRAKNIQYF.

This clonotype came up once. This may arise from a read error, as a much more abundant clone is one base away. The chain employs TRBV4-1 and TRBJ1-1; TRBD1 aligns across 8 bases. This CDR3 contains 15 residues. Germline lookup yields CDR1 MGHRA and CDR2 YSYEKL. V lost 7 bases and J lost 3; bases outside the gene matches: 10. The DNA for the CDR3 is TGCGCCAGCACCTGGACAGGGACTATGGACACTGAAGCTTTCTTT. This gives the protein CASTWTGTMDTEAFF.

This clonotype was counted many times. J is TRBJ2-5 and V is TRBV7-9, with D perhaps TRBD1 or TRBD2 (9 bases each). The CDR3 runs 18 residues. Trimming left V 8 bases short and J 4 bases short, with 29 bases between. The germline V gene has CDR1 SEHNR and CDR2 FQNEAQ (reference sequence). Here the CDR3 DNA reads TGTGCCAGCCTCCCCCCACAGGGGGCTAGCGGGATGTTAGAGACCCAGTACTTC. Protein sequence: CASLPPQGASGMLETQYF.

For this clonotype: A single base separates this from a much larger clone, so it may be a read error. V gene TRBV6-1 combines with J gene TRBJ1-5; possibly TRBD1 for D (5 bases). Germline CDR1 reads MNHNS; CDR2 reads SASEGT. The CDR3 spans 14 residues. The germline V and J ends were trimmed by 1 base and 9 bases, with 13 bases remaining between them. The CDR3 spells CASSEGTSGRPQHF. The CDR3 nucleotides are TGTGCCAGCAGTGAAGGTACCTCGGGACGGCCCCAGCATTTT.

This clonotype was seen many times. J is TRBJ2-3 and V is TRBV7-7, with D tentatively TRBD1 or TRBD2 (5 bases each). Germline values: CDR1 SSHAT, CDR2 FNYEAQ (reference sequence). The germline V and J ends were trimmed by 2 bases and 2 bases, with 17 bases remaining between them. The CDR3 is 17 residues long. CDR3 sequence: CASSLSGTLSPTDTQYF. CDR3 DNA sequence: TGTGCCAGCAGCTTATCTGGGACCCTATCTCCCACAGATACGCAGTATTTT.

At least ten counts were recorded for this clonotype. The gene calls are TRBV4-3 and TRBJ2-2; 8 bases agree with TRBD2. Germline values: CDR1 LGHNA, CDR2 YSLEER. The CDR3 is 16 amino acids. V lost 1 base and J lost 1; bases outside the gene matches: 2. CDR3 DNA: TGCGCCAGCAGCCAAGGGCTAGCGGGGAACACCGGGGAGCTGTTTTTT. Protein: CASSQGLAGNTGELFF.

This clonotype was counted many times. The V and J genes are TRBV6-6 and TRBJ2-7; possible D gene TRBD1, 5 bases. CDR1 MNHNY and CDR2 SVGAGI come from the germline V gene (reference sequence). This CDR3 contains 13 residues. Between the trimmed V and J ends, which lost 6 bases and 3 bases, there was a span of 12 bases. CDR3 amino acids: CASRHSRVYEQYF. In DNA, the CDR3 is TGTGCCAGCAGACACTCCAGGGTCTACGAGCAGTACTTC.

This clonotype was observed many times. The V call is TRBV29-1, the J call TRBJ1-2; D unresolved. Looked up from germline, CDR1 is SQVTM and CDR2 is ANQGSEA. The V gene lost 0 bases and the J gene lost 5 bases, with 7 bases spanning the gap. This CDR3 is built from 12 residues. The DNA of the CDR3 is TGCAGCGTTGAAGAGTTAGGGTATGGCTACACCTTC. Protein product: CSVEELGYGYTF.

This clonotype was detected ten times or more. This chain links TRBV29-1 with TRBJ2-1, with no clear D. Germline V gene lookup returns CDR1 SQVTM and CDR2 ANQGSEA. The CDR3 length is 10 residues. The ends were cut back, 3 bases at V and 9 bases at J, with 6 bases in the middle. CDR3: CSVDIAEQFF. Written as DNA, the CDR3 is TGCAGCGTTGATATCGCTGAGCAGTTCTTC.

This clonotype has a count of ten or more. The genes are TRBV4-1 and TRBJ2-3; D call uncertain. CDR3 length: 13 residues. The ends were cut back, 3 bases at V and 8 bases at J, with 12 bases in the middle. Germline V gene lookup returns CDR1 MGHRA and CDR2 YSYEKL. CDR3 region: CASSHLSETTQYF. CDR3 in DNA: TGCGCCAGCAGCCACTTAAGCGAGACTACGCAGTATTTT.

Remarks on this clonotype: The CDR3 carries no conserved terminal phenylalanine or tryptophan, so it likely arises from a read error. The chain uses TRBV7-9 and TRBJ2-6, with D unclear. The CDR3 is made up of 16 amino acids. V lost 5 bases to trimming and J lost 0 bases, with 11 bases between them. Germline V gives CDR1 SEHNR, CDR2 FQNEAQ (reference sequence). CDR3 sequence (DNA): TGTGCCAGCAGCGCAAGATCAAGCTCTGGGGCCAACGTCCTGACTTCC. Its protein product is CASSARSSSGANVLTS.